The rows below give T cell receptor beta chains drawn from one sample of a study of blood T cell repertoires in COVID-19. Sequencing used immunoSEQ multiplex PCR; TCRdb keeps in-frame clones, though not all of them. This table holds just over 650,000 clones, 85% to 90% found once. Sequencing used peripheral blood. The receptors were gathered from a woman under 30 with acute or convalescent COVID-19. Both conserved end residues are part of each CDR3. Fields, in order: D gene, clone size, J gene, V gene, CDR3 protein, CDR3 DNA. The D gene is left open where the match is weak. Some rows mark clone size as missing; the rest say once, few, many or name a class of expanded clone.

>TRBD1|NA|TRBJ2-3|TRBV24-1
CATSDPRQGAKTDTQYF
TGTGCCACCAGTGACCCCCGACAGGGGGCGAAGACAGATACGCAGTATTTT
>TRBD1|once|TRBJ1-2|TRBV7-2
CASSTHRGGYTF
TGTGCCAGCAGCACCCACAGGGGAGGCTACACCTTC
>NA|NA|TRBJ1-1|TRBV4-3
CASSQDTRGPEAFF
TGCGCCAGCAGCCAAGATACCAGGGGCCCTGAAGCTTTCTTT
>TRBD1|NA|TRBJ1-5|TRBV27
CASSRSTGGVQPQHF
TGTGCCAGCAGTAGGTCGACAGGGGGAGTTCAGCCCCAGCATTTT
>NA|NA|TRBJ2-7|TRBV7-2
CASSLVPYYEQYF
TGTGCCAGCAGCTTAGTCCCCTATTACGAGCAGTACTTC
>TRBD1|few|TRBJ1-2|TRBV2
CASSAGTAVMSGYTF
TGTGCCAGCAGCGCCGGGACAGCAGTTATGAGCGGCTACACCTTC
>NA|NA|TRBJ1-1|TRBV5-4
CASSLRAGERDHAFF
TGTGCCAGCAGCTTGCGGGCGGGGGAGCGGGATCACGCTTTCTTT
>TRBD1|NA|TRBJ1-2|TRBV9
CASSHTDRGYGYTF
TGTGCCAGCAGCCACACGGACAGGGGCTATGGCTACACCTTC
>TRBD1|once|TRBJ1-1|TRBV19
CASSPLGGPINTEAFF
TGTGCCAGTAGTCCTTTAGGGGGCCCAATCAACACTGAAGCTTTCTTT
>NA|NA|TRBJ1-5|TRBV6-6
CASSLLDIQSNRPQHF
TGTGCCAGCAGCCTCCTGGACATTCAAAGCAATCGGCCCCAGCATTTT
>TRBD2|NA|TRBJ2-7|TRBV6-5
CASTRGRDYEQYF
TGTGCCAGCACCCGGGGGAGGGATTACGAGCAGTACTTC
>TRBD1|NA|TRBJ1-2|TRBV2
CASGRQGTHGYTF
TGTGCCAGCGGTAGACAGGGGACCCATGGCTACACCTTC
>NA|once|TRBJ2-2|TRBV5-6
CASSLYVGGELFF
TGTGCCAGCAGCTTGTACGTCGGCGGGGAGCTGTTTTTT
>NA|NA|TRBJ1-6|TRBV20-1
CSASSSGNSPLHF
TGCAGTGCTAGTAGTTCGGGGAATTCACCCCTCCACTTT
>TRBD2|NA|TRBJ2-1|TRBV24-1
CATSDPAGAGNEQFF
TGTGCCACCAGTGACCCAGCGGGGGCGGGGAATGAGCAGTTCTTC
>TRBD1|once|TRBJ1-6|TRBV7-9
CASTPDRANNSPLHF
TGTGCCAGCACCCCGGACAGGGCCAATAATTCACCCCTCCACTTT
>NA|NA|TRBJ2-7|TRBV30
CAWRDSGPTYEQYF
TGTGCCTGGAGAGACTCAGGGCCAACCTACGAGCAGTACTTC
>NA|NA|TRBJ1-2|TRBV21-1
CASSKARGDPVVGYTF
TGTGCCAGCAGCAAAGCGCGGGGGGACCCTGTCGTAGGCTACACCTTC
>NA|NA|TRBJ1-2|TRBV6-5
CASSYSNFMRGGGYTF
TGTGCCAGCAGTTACTCGAATTTTATGCGGGGTGGAGGCTACACCTTC
>NA|NA|TRBJ2-5|TRBV6-6
CASKLVAQETQYF
TGTGCCAGCAAACTAGTGGCCCAAGAGACCCAGTACTTC
>NA|NA|TRBJ1-1|TRBV6-5
CASSLTENTEAFF
TGTGCCAGCAGTTTGACAGAGAACACTGAAGCTTTCTTT
>TRBD1|NA|TRBJ1-2|TRBV6-4
CASSRTGTDYGYTF
TGTGCCAGCAGCCGGACAGGGACCGACTATGGCTACACCTTC
>NA|NA|TRBJ1-2|TRBV6-5
CASTREANYGYTF
TGTGCCAGCACCAGAGAGGCTAACTATGGCTACACCTTC
>TRBD1|NA|TRBJ2-7|TRBV6-5
CASSSWAGGSYEQYF
TGTGCCAGCAGTTCCTGGGCAGGGGGATCCTACGAGCAGTACTTC
>TRBD1|NA|TRBJ1-5|TRBV27
CASSLGTGVTPQHF
TGTGCCAGCAGTTTGGGGACAGGGGTAACGCCCCAGCATTTT
>NA|NA|TRBJ1-2|TRBV6-5
CASSQRDKCGYTF
TGTGCCAGCAGCCAACGGGACAAGTGTGGCTACACCTTC
>TRBD1|NA|TRBJ2-2|TRBV13
CASSWVKGGYGRELFF
TGTGCCAGCAGCTGGGTAAAAGGGGGCTATGGACGGGAGCTGTTTTTT
>NA|NA|TRBJ1-6|TRBV9
CASSVVADLNSPLHF
TGTGCCAGCAGCGTAGTAGCAGATCTGAATTCACCCCTCCACTTT
>NA|NA|TRBJ2-1|TRBV2
CASSLPSSYNEQFF
TGTGCCAGCAGTCTTCCCAGCTCCTACAATGAGCAGTTCTTC